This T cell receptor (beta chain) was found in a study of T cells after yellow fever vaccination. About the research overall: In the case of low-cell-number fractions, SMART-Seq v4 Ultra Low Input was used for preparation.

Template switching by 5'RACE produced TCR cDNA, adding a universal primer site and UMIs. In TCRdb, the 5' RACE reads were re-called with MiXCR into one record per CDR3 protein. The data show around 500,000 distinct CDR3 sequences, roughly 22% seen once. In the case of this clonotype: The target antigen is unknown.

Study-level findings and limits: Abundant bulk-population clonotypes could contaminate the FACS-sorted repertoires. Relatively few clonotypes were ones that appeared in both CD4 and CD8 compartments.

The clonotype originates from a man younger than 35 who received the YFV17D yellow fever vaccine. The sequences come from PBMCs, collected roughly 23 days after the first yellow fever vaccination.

The CDR3 nucleotides read TGTGCCAGCAGCCAGACAGTGACGGGGTACGATACGCAGTATTTT. Translation: CASSQTVTGYDTQYF. The rearrangement links TRBV3-1 to TRBJ2-3; the D call may be TRBD1 or TRBD2 (5 bases each). The germline CDR1 and CDR2 sequences are LGHDT and YNNKEL (reference sequence). Deletions cut 3 bases from V and 6 bases from J, with 16 bases between. The CDR3 extends over 15 amino acids.